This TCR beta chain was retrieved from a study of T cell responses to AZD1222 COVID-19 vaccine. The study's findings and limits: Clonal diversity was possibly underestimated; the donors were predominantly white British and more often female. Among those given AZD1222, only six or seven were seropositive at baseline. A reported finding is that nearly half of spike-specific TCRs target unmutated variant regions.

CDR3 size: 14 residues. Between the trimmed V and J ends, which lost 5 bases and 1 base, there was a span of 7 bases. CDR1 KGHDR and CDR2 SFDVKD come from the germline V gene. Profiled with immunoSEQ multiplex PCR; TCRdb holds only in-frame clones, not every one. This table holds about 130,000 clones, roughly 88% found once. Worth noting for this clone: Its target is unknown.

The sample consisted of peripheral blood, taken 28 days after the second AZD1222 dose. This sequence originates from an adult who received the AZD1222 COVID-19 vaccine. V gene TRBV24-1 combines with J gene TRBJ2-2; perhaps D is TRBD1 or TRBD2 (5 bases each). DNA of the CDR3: TGTGCCACCAGTGCGGGACGGAACACCGGGGAGCTGTTTTTT. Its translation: CATSAGRNTGELFF.